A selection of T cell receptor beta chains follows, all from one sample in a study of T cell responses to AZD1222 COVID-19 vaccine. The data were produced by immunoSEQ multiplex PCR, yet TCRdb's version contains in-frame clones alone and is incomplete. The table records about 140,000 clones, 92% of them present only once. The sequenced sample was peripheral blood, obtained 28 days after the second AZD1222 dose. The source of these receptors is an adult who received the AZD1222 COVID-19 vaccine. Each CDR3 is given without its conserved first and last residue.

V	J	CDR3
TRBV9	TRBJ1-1	ASSVERGTEAF
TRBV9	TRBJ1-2	ASSVAGASYGYT
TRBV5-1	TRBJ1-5	ASKQYIGNQPQH
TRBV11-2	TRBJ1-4	ASSPGGEKLF
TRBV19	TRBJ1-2	ASMERQLPYGYT
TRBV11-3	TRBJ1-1	ASSLGGIDTEAF
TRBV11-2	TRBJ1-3	ASSFPGNTIY
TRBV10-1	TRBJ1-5	ASSEFQRSRNQPQH
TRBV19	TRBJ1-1	ASSFGTLNTEAF
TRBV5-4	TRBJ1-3	ASSSMGQVKTGNTIY
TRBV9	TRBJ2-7	ASGQGTYEQY
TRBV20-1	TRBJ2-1	SASLAGRPNEQF
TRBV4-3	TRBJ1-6	ASSSSSRGMGSPLH
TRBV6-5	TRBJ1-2	ASSYLGQGDYGYT
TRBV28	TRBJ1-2	ASSLMSRDRASRRIYYGYT
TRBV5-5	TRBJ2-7	ASSPWGREQY
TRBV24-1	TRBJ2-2	ATSDFIGRGTGELF
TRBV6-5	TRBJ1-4	ASSSQGGSKLF
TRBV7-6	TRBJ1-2	ASSLAPRTNRGNYGYT
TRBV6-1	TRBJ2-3	ASSGVAGGSRTDTQY
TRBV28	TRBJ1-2	ASRWDNNYGYT
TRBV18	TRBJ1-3	ATTFGGAGNTIY
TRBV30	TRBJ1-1	AWSLRGVNTEAF
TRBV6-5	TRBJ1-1	ASRTDYMNTEAF
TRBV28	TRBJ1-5	ASGGNQPQH
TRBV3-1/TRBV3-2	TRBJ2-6	ASSQGANSGANVLT
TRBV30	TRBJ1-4	ALMDRAGGGSEKLF